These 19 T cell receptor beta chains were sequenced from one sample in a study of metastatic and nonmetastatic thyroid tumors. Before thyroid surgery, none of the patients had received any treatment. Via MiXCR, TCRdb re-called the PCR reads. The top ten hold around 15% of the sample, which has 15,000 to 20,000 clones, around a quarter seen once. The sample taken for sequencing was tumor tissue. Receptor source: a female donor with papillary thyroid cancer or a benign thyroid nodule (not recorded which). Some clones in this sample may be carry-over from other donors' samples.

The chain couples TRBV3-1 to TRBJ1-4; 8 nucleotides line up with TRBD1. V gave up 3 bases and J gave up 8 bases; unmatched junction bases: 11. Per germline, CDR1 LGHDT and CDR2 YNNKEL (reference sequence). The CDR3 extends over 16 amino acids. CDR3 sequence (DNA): TGTGCCAGCAGCCACTCTGTCCAGGGGGCTAGAGAAAAACTGTTTTTT. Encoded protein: CASSHSVQGAREKLFF.

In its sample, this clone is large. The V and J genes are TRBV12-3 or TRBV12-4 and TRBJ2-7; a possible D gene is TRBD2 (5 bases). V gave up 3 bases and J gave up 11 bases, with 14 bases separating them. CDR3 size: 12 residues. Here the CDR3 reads CASSFDGLKEYF. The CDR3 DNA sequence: TGTGCCAGCAGTTTTGACGGACTGAAAGAGTACTTC.

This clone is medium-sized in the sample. CDR3 sequence (DNA): TGCGCCAGCAGCCAAGCCGGCCTAGACAGGGGGCCCTCGGACACTGAAGCTTTCTTT. Amino acids: CASSQAGLDRGPSDTEAFF. The chain has TRBV4-3 and TRBJ1-1, with 10 nucleotides matching TRBD1. V lost 1 base, J lost 3 bases, and 14 bases stayed unmatched. The germline gives CDR1 LGHNA, CDR2 YSLEER. The CDR3 covers 19 residues.

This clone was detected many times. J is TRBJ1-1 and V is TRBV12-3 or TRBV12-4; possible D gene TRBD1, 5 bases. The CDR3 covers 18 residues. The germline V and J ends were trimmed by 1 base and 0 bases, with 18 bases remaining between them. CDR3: CASSLDGGGPRMNTEAFF. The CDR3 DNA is TGTGCCAGCAGTTTAGATGGGGGTGGACCCAGAATGAACACTGAAGCTTTCTTT.

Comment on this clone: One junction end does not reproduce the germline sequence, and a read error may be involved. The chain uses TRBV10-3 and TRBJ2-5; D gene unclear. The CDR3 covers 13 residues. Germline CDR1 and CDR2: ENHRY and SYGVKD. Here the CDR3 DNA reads TGTTCCATCAGTGCCCCGGGTTTGGAGACCCAGTACTTC. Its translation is CSISAPGLETQYF.

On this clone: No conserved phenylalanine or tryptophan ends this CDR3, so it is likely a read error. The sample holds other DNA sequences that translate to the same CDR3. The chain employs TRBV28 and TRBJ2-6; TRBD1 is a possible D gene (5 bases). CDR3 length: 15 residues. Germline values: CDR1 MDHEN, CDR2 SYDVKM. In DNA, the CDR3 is TGTGCCAGCAGTTCCGGATTAAATGGGGCAAACGTCCTGACTCTC. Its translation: CASSSGLNGANVLTL.

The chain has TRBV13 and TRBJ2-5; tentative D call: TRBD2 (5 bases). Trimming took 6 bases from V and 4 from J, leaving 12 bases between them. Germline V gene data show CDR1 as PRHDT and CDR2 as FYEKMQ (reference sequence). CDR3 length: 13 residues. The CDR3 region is CASSGSRGETQYF. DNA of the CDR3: TGTGCCAGCAGTGGGTCACGGGGAGAGACCCAGTACTTC.

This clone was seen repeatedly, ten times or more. The CDR3 coding sequence is TGCGCCAGCAGGCAAATCCCCTCCGGGGCTGGCGGGGAGCTGTTTTTT. It codes for CASRQIPSGAGGELFF. The chain combines TRBV5-1 with TRBJ2-2; D may match TRBD1 or TRBD2 (5 bases each). The ends were cut back, 5 bases at V and 7 bases at J, with 21 bases in the middle. The CDR3 runs 16 residues. The germline V gene has CDR1 SGHRS and CDR2 YFSETQ.

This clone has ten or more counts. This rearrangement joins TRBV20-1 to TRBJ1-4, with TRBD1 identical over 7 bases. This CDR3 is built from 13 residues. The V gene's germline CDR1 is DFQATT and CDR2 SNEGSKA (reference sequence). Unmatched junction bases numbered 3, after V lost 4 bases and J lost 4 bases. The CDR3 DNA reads TGCAGTGCTACCGGGACAGTTAATGAAAAACTGTTTTTT. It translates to CSATGTVNEKLFF.

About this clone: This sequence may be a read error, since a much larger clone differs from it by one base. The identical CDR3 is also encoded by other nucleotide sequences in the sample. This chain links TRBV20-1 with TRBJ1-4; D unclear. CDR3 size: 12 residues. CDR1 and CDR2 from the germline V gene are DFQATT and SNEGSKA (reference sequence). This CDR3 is CSARDTSGKLFF. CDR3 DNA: TGCAGCGCTAGAGATACGTCGGGAAAACTGTTTTTT.

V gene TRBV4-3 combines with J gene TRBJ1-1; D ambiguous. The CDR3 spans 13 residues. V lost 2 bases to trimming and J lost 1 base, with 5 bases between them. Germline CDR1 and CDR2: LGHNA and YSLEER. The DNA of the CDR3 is TGCGCCAGCAGCCAATTGGGGAACACTGAAGCTTTCTTT. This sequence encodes CASSQLGNTEAFF.

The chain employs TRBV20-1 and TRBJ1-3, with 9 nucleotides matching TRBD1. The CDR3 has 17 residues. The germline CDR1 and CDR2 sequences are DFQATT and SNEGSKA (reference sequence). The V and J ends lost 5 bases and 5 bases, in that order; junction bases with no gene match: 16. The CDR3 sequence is CSAPGQGSYGPRNTIYF. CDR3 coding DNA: TGCAGTGCTCCGGGACAGGGTTCGTACGGCCCCAGAAACACCATATATTTT.

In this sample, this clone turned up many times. The CDR3 here is CASSGDLRETQYF. The DNA of the CDR3 is TGTGCCAGCAGCGGTGATCTAAGAGAGACCCAGTACTTC. The chain employs TRBV28 and TRBJ2-5; unclear D gene. Between the trimmed V and J ends, which lost 6 bases and 4 bases, there was a span of 12 bases. This CDR3 region has 13 residues. Looked up from germline, CDR1 is MDHEN and CDR2 is SYDVKM.

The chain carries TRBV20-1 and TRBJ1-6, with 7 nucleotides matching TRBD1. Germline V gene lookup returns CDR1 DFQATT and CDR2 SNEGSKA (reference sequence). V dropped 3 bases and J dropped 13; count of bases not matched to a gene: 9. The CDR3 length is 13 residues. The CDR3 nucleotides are TGCAGTGCTAGTCCGACAGGGATGGGCCCCCTCCACTTT. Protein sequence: CSASPTGMGPLHF.

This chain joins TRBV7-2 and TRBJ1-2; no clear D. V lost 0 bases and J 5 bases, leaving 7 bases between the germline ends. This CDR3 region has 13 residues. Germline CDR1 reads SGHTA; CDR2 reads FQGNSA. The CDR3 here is CASSLAVRYGYTF. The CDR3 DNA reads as TGTGCCAGCAGCTTAGCCGTTCGTTATGGCTACACCTTC.

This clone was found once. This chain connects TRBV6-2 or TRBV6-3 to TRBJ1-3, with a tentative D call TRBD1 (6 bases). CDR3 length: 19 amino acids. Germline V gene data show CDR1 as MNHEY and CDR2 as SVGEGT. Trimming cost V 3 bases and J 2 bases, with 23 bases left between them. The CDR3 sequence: CASSYTGWTSQITGNTIYF. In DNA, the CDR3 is TGTGCCAGCAGTTATACAGGGTGGACGTCACAGATTACTGGAAACACCATATATTTT.

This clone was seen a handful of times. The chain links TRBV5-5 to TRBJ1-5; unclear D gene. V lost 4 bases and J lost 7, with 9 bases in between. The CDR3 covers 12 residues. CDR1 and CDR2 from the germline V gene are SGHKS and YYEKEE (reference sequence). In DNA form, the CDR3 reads TGTGCCAGCAGCCGCGTGGGACAGCCCCAGCATTTT. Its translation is CASSRVGQPQHF.

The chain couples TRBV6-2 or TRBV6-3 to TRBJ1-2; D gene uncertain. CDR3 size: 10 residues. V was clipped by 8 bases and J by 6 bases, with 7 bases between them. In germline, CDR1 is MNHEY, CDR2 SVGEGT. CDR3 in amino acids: CASGEDGYTF. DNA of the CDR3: TGTGCCAGCGGGGAGGATGGCTACACCTTC.

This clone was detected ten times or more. The CDR3 sequence: CAISGLAGRSNRNEQYF. CDR3 coding DNA: TGTGCCATCAGTGGACTAGCGGGAAGATCCAACCGTAACGAGCAGTACTTC. The chain carries TRBV10-3 and TRBJ2-7; 11 nucleotides line up with TRBD2. Germline V gives CDR1 ENHRY, CDR2 SYGVKD. Trimming cost V 4 bases and J 5 bases; bases outside gene matches: 13. There are 17 residues in the CDR3.